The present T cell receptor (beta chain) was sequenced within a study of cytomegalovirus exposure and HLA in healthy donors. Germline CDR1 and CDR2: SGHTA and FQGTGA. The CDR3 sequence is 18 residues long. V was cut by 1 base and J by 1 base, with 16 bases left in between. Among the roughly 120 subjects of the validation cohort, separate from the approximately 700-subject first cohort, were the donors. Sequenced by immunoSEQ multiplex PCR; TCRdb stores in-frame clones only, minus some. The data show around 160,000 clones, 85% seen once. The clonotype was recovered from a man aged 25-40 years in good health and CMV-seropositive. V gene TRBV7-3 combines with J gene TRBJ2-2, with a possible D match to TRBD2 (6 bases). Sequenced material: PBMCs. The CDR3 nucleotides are TGTGCCAGCAGCTTAAATCGACCGGGGGTAATGAACACCGGGGAGCTGTTTTTT. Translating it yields CASSLNRPGVMNTGELFF.